The rows below give T cell receptor beta chains drawn from one sample of a study of T-cell memory formation after mild COVID-19. A single record per CDR3 protein comes from TCRdb applying MiXCR to the 5' RACE reads. Of around 340,000 distinct CDR3 sequences listed, more than 20% are singletons. Sequencing was carried out using PBMCs or a T cell subset sorted from them (not recorded which). Every receptor here comes from an adult woman who had mild COVID-19 (a few samples of this study predate the infection). Cell type and time point are not known. Both conserved end residues are trimmed from each CDR3.

j_call v_call cdr3_aa
TRBJ1-1 TRBV5-1 ASSPGREGATEAF
TRBJ2-5 TRBV6-5 ASSYSGGPLVQTQY
TRBJ2-3 TRBV29-1 SVGGADTDTQY
TRBJ2-1 TRBV5-1 ASSPRQGRVNEQF
TRBJ2-2 TRBV28 ASRTGAVGELF
TRBJ2-1 TRBV18 ASSPDRDNEQF
TRBJ1-2 TRBV20-1 SARGYNYGYT
TRBJ1-6 TRBV6-5 ASSYARDLNSPLH
TRBJ2-3 TRBV9 ASSKLALSDTQY
TRBJ2-3 TRBV15 ASASGGITDTQY
TRBJ2-3 TRBV5-1 ASSLVGVGRTDTQY
TRBJ1-2 TRBV18 ASSPNLDRPYGYT
TRBJ2-7 TRBV7-9 ASSLDTYEYEQY
TRBJ1-1 TRBV21-1 ASSKVATGNTEAF
TRBJ2-1 TRBV29-1 SVRTDYNEQF
TRBJ2-5 TRBV7-9 ASSSVRTETQY
TRBJ2-7 TRBV20-1 SAQGVAYEQY
TRBJ2-7 TRBV3-1 ASSRRDDEQY
TRBJ2-7 TRBV20-1 SARAPYEQY
TRBJ2-7 TRBV9 ASSWTGSAEQY
TRBJ2-7 TRBV5-1 ASSPRTGTYEQY
TRBJ2-7 TRBV25-1 ASSGGTSGRAVRLQY
TRBJ2-2 TRBV12-5 ASLGEVNTGELF
TRBJ2-1 TRBV3-1 ASSQETERVSSYNEQF
TRBJ1-2 TRBV20-1 SAFGYYGYT
TRBJ2-7 TRBV5-1 ASSYRTGGEFHYEQY
TRBJ2-7 TRBV10-3 ATTGGQGKNYEQY
TRBJ2-1 TRBV11-2 ASSRDRGRNEQF
TRBJ2-6 TRBV6-5 ASSYLIQGAGGANVLT
TRBJ2-7 TRBV7-2 ASSLAGSSYEQY
TRBJ1-2 TRBV20-1 SAPNRGYGYT
TRBJ2-1 TRBV29-1 SADYRSYNEQF
TRBJ1-5 TRBV3-1 ASSQGRNNQPQH
TRBJ1-5 TRBV5-5 ASSWGTGGEQPQH
TRBJ2-2 TRBV5-1 ASRATDPVTGELF
TRBJ2-1 TRBV9 ASSHGRGSSYNEQF
TRBJ2-7 TRBV12-3/TRBV12-4 ASSYPYYEQY
TRBJ2-7 TRBV2 ASSNNGQGKVYEQY
TRBJ2-3 TRBV5-4 ASSPRPVTRDTQY
TRBJ2-1 TRBV5-1 ASSLGLAGANEQF
TRBJ2-1 TRBV24-1 ATSGQHASYHEQF
TRBJ2-5 TRBV7-2 ASSLGGSRETQY
TRBJ2-5 TRBV5-1 ASSPGPGNQETQY
TRBJ2-2 TRBV9 ASSVGGRNTGELF
TRBJ2-1 TRBV6-1 ARHISSYNEQF